The entry below gives a single T cell receptor beta chain sequence along with its context. The antigen it binds to is not known. The observed sequence ends 3 residues before the CDR3 terminus, with the missing tail filled in from the germline J gene. This sample was taken from a study of T cell clonality in common variable immunodeficiency (dated by TCRdb to the mid-2010s). Results and caveats for the whole study, not just this receptor: Despite equal DNA input, controls averaged roughly 80,000 unique sequences per sample versus about 30,000 in CVID samples. TCRbeta clonality was higher in CVID subjects than in healthy controls (t-test p = 0.018), and the increase was most characteristic of about a third of subjects. Reportedly, TCRbeta sequences from CVID had fewer deletions and N-nucleotide insertions, and highly modified clones with 13 or more V deletions were absent from CVID. Healthy controls shared more TCRbeta clones with each other than CVID subjects shared among themselves (p < 0.0001). It was noted by the authors that sequencing of the repertoires of T cell subpopulations would be needed to clarify the cause of the increased clonality in CVID. Patient heterogeneity within the CVID cohort put limits on correlating repertoire features with clinical complications.

For sequencing, equivalent amounts of genomic DNA were input from CVID and control samples. For every sample, a 60 bp segment covering the rearranged TCRbeta CDR3 region was amplified and then sequenced. The immunoSEQ assay, a bias-corrected multiplex PCR with high-throughput sequencing, was employed for TCRbeta amplification. The authors' pipeline ran thus. Each unique nucleotide sequence was treated as a clone and annotated with V, D and J genes, copy number and frequency. Sequences were labeled productive if in frame, and non-productive if out of frame or containing stop codons. As previously described, Shannon's entropy was used to calculate clonality. The predicted amino acid sequences of productive clones were used to derive the mean CDR3 Kyte-Doolittle hydropathy. Hierarchical clustering of scaled V gene usage was performed with the R hclust function using Manhattan distance and complete linkage. Sharing of clones by CDR3 amino acid sequence was evaluated by resampling 12 repertoires per group over 100 rounds. The repertoires were searched for some 70 published EBV-specific TCRbeta sequences and about 240 published CMV-specific TCRbeta sequences. A couple of CVID samples that yielded fewer than 10,000 sequences were excluded from the analysis, so 42 CVID repertoires were retained. The table was pulled from immuneACCESS by TCRdb, which kept in-frame rearrangements only. Such tables lose some clones; where checked, under half of the loss comes from unresolved V genes, and the rest has no known cause. D and trimming come from the DNA, and the V and J calls and clone size come from that table. This sample has roughly 32,000 clones, none of them a singleton. Under 5% of the sample belongs to the ten largest clones.

Most CVID patients and most healthy controls were of Caucasian heritage. Heparinized peripheral whole blood samples of 5 to 8 ml were collected from each donor. TCRbeta CDR3 repertoires were sequenced from genomic DNA of adults with common variable immune deficiency (CVID) and healthy adult controls. The control group was made up of about 22 healthy adult volunteers (10 male and 12 female) whose ages ranged from roughly 23 to 66 years, with a mean age of 34. Diluted blood was density-centrifuged over Hypaque 1077 or Ficoll-Paque to isolate peripheral blood mononuclear cells. Genomic DNA was extracted from unsorted mononuclear cells by Qiagen column purification or by a centrifugation-based method. The CDR3, cysteine through phenylalanine, is 21 amino acids long. The DNA covers only part of the CDR3, 54 bases in frame from base 1. As encoded in the germline V gene (reference sequence), CDR1 is LNHDA while CDR2 is SQIVND. Here V drops 2 bases and J drops 1 base, and the junction holds 17 bases not matched to any gene.

The chain links TRBV19 with TRBJ2-1; 10 bases in between match TRBD2. This receptor was taken from a person between 18 and 69 years old in good health. The sequencing input was peripheral blood mononuclear cells. CDR3 reads: CASSISPLGLAGVVSYNEQFF. CDR3 DNA, as far as it was read: TGTGCCAGTAGTATATCCCCACTGGGGCTAGCGGGAGTTGTTTCCTACAATGAG.